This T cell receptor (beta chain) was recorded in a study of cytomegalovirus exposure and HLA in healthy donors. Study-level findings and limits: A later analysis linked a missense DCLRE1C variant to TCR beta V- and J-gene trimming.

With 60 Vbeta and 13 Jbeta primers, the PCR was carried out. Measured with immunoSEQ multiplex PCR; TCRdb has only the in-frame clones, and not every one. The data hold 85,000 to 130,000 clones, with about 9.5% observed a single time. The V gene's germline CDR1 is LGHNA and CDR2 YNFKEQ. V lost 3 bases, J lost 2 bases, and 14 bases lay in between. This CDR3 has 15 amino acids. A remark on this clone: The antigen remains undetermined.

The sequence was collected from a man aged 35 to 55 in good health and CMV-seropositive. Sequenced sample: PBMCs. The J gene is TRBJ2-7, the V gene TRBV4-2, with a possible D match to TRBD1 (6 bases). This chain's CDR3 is CASSQGPGQTYEQYF. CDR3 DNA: TGTGCCAGCAGCCAGGGACCGGGACAAACCTACGAGCAGTACTTC.